This T cell receptor (beta chain) was sequenced in a study of blood T cell repertoires in COVID-19. Study overall: Both acute and convalescent COVID-19 samples were obtained from the United States, Italy and Spain. PBMCs, B-cell-depleted T cells, or T cells provided the cDNA or gDNA that made up the material.

Between the trimmed V and J ends, which lost 1 base and 0 bases, there was a span of 9 bases. The CDR3 totals 15 residues. Germline lookup yields CDR1 SGHTA and CDR2 FQGNSA. As processed by the authors: Reference gene primer amplification in the assay estimated nucleated cell counts. Repertoires were generated with immunoSEQ multiplex PCR, while TCRdb's copy carries only in-frame clones and drops some. For V, J and clone size, that table is used; D and trimming come from the DNA. The sample holds around 200,000 clones; just under 90% are singletons and the top ten take approximately 6%. To note about this clone: This sample includes further DNA sequences coding for the same CDR3.

Material: peripheral blood. The chain carries TRBV7-2 and TRBJ1-1; no definite D call. This clonotype was obtained from a man in his 60s who had recovered from COVID-19. The CDR3 DNA is TGTGCCAGCAGCTTAGTTGGCCGCATGAACACTGAAGCTTTCTTT. Translated, it gives CASSLVGRMNTEAFF. Filled out from reference TRBV7-2 and TRBJ1-1, the complete variable domain reads GAGVSQSPSNKVTEKGKDVELRCDPISGHTALYWYRQSLGQGLEFLIYFQGNSAPDKSGLPSDRFSAERTGGSVSTLTIQRTQQEDSAVYLCASSLVGRMNTEAFFGQGTRLTVV.